Presented here are 18 T cell receptor beta chains from one specimen sequenced in a study of blood T cell repertoires in COVID-19. Method: immunoSEQ multiplex PCR; TCRdb's copy keeps in-frame clones and lacks some. The repertoire holds around 230,000 clones, with around four fifths as singletons. The sample was peripheral blood. The receptors here all came from a woman aged 70-85 years with active or convalescent COVID-19.

The CDR3 loop reads CASSLAQSTDTQYF. For the CDR3, the DNA is TGCGCCAGCAGCTTGGCCCAAAGCACAGATACGCAGTATTTT. The chain couples TRBV5-1 to TRBJ2-3; D remains unclear. The V and J ends lost 0 bases and 0 bases respectively, with 5 bases between them. The germline gives CDR1 SGHRS, CDR2 YFSETQ. This CDR3 spans 14 amino acids.

The rearrangement links TRBV25-1 to TRBJ1-1; D is possibly TRBD1 (5 bases). The germline CDR1 and CDR2 sequences are MGHDK and SYGVNS. V lost 4 bases and J lost 5, with 11 bases in between. The CDR3 totals 13 residues. CDR3 sequence (DNA): TGTGCCAGCAGTGTAGGGGCAGGGACTGAAGCTTTCTTT. Protein sequence: CASSVGAGTEAFF.

DNA for the CDR3: TGTGCCAGCAGCTTAACAGGGATGGATTCACCCCTCCACTTT. It yields the protein CASSLTGMDSPLHF. J is TRBJ1-6 and V is TRBV5-6; a possible D gene is TRBD1 (6 bases). Germline V gene data show CDR1 as SGHDT and CDR2 as YYEEEE. V lost 2 bases and J 8 bases, leaving 11 bases between the germline ends. This CDR3 is 14 amino acids long.

The V call is TRBV5-6, the J call TRBJ1-1, with D uncertain. V was clipped by 0 bases and J by 6 bases, with 12 bases between them. Per the germline V gene, CDR1 is SGHDT and CDR2 is YYEEEE. CDR3 length: 14 amino acids. The DNA of the CDR3 is TGTGCCAGCAGCTTGGTCGGGTGGCGGCCTGAAGCTTTCTTT. It yields the protein CASSLVGWRPEAFF.

The gene calls are TRBV7-9 and TRBJ2-2, with 7 bases fitting TRBD2. Germline V gene lookup returns CDR1 SEHNR and CDR2 FQNEAQ (reference sequence). With V trimmed by 1 base and J by 6 bases, 11 bases remained unmatched. The CDR3 loop spans 17 amino acids. The CDR3 DNA follows: TGTGCCAGCAGCTTAGGGGGAGGGGCCGTCCGGGCCGGGGAGCTGTTTTTT. Translating gives CASSLGGGAVRAGELFF.

The chain joins TRBV6-2 or TRBV6-3 to TRBJ2-1, with 11 bases that match TRBD1. After removal of 5 bases from V and 6 bases from J, the junction contained 6 bases not matched to a gene. CDR1 and CDR2 from the germline V gene are MNHEY and SVGEGT. The CDR3 length is 15 residues. CDR3 nucleotides: TGTGCCAGCAGTACCCGGGACAGGGGGTTCAATGAGCAGTTCTTC. Protein sequence: CASSTRDRGFNEQFF.

V usage is TRBV3-1 (or the pseudogene TRBV3-2) and J usage is TRBJ2-7; D is possibly TRBD1 (5 bases). The CDR3 is 12 amino acids. Trimming removed 2 bases from V and 6 bases from J, with 8 bases in between. Germline CDR1 is LGHDT and CDR2 is YNNKEL (reference sequence). DNA for the CDR3: TGTGCCAGCAGCCAAAGGGGCCGCGAGCAGTACTTC. Its protein product is CASSQRGREQYF.

In DNA form, the CDR3 reads TGTGCCAGCTCACCGGCAAGTCTCTCTGGAAACACCATATATTTT. Translation: CASSPASLSGNTIYF. The V gene is TRBV18, the J gene TRBJ1-3; D not certain. In germline, CDR1 is KGHSH, CDR2 LQKENI. The CDR3 sequence is 15 residues long. V shed 3 bases and J shed 0 bases, with 9 bases lying between them.

The gene calls are TRBV7-2 and TRBJ2-5, with 7 bases that match TRBD2. Germline V lookup: CDR1 SGHTA, CDR2 FQGNSA. CDR3 length: 11 residues. The trim removed 5 bases at V and 7 bases at J, leaving 1 base unmatched. The CDR3 nucleotides read TGTGCCAGCAGCCCGGGGGGGACCCAGTACTTC. Protein sequence: CASSPGGTQYF.

The chain carries TRBV5-4 and TRBJ1-2; the match to TRBD1 covers 9 bases. V trimming: 3 bases; J trimming: 11 bases; junction bases outside the gene matches: 17. In germline, CDR1 is SGHNT, CDR2 YYREEE (reference sequence). The CDR3 extends over 16 amino acids. The CDR3 DNA reads as TGTGCCAGCAGCTCGACTTTACAGGGGGCCCTAGGTGGATACACCTTC. It encodes CASSSTLQGALGGYTF.

This clone was counted at least ten times. The genes are TRBV7-2 and TRBJ2-5, with 10 bases fitting TRBD1. CDR3 length equals 15 residues. Germline assignment: CDR1 SGHTA and CDR2 FQGNSA. J was trimmed by 5 bases and V by 2 bases; bases with no gene match: 5. The CDR3 region has the DNA TGTGCCAGCAGCTTAAGACAGGGGGCCGGGGAGACCCAGTACTTC. This translates into CASSLRQGAGETQYF.

The CDR3 nucleotides are TGTGCCAGCAGCCCTCAGCGGAGGGCCTACGAGCAGTACTTC. This translates into CASSPQRRAYEQYF. The chain has TRBV7-2 and TRBJ2-7; TRBD2 might be the D (6 bases). The germline V and J ends were trimmed by 5 bases and 2 bases, with 13 bases remaining between them. CDR1 and CDR2 from the germline V gene are SGHTA and FQGNSA. The CDR3 totals 14 residues.

CDR3 DNA sequence: TGCGCCAGCAGTGGAGGGTACTCTGGGGCCAACGTCCTGACTTTC. It specifies CASSGGYSGANVLTF. The V gene is TRBV10-1, the J gene TRBJ2-6; TRBD2 might be the D (5 bases). V was trimmed by 4 bases and J by 0 bases, leaving 7 bases between them. The CDR3 consists of 15 residues. The germline gives CDR1 WNHNN, CDR2 SYGVQD (reference sequence).

In its sample, this clone was seen once. V is TRBV7-2 and J is TRBJ1-5, with TRBD1 as a possible D gene (6 bases). CDR1 is SGHTA and CDR2 is FQGNSA in the germline V gene. Trimming cost V 2 bases and J 0 bases, with 8 bases left between them. CDR3 length equals 15 residues. CDR3 coding DNA: TGTGCCAGCAGCTTACAGGGGACTAGCAATCAGCCCCAGCATTTT. This translates into CASSLQGTSNQPQHF. Combining the CDR3 with reference TRBV7-2 and TRBJ1-5 gives the whole variable domain GAGVSQSPSNKVTEKGKDVELRCDPISGHTALYWYRQSLGQGLEFLIYFQGNSAPDKSGLPSDRFSAERTGGSVSTLTIQRTQQEDSAVYLCASSLQGTSNQPQHFGDGTRLSIL.

This clone appeared a few times. The CDR3 coding sequence is TGTGCCACCAGCAGAGATCGGGGAGATACGCAGTATTTT. Translated: CATSRDRGDTQYF. V usage is TRBV15 and J usage is TRBJ2-3; possibly TRBD2 for D (5 bases). V gave up 0 bases and J gave up 5 bases, with 6 bases separating them. Germline values: CDR1 LNHNV, CDR2 YYDKDF (reference sequence). The CDR3 runs 13 residues.

In its sample, this clone was seen a few times. V usage is TRBV12-3 or TRBV12-4 and J usage is TRBJ1-5, with D unclear. The CDR3 is made up of 12 amino acids. Trimming cost V 2 bases and J 7 bases, with 6 bases left between them. CDR3 coding DNA: TGTGCCAGCAGTTTATCGGGACAGCCCCAGCATTTT. Translation: CASSLSGQPQHF.

This chain uses TRBV11-1 with TRBJ1-6; possibly TRBD1 for D (6 bases). CDR3 length equals 14 residues. V lost 6 bases and J lost 10, with 16 bases in between. Germline V gene lookup returns CDR1 SGHAT and CDR2 FQDESV (reference sequence). The CDR3 DNA is TGTGCCAGCAGAAAGGACAGCTCGGGCTCACCCCTCCACTTT. This translates into CASRKDSSGSPLHF.

In DNA form, the CDR3 reads TGCGCCAGCAGCCAGGGGTGGGGAACTGGAAACACCATATATTTT. Translation gives CASSQGWGTGNTIYF. The rearrangement uses TRBV5-1 and TRBJ1-3, with D perhaps matching TRBD1 (6 bases). Germline loops: CDR1 SGHRS, CDR2 YFSETQ. V shed 4 bases and J shed 2 bases, with 13 bases lying between them. This CDR3 has 15 residues.